This T cell receptor beta chain was profiled in a study of shared clonotypes between healthy human individuals. Whole-study findings and limits: Generally, estimated richness proved larger in naive subsets than it did in memory subsets.

This table comes from immunoSEQ multiplex PCR, and its TCRdb copy is limited to in-frame clones, with some not included. Among 980,000 or so clones listed, less than 85% were seen once. Comment on this clone: Its matching antigen is unknown.

Sequenced sample: memory CD4+ T cells sorted from blood. Subset meaning: CD45RA-negative fraction. The sequence was collected from a man younger than 30 in good health.

CDR3 protein: CASSRQGAGSYEQYF. The CDR3 DNA sequence: TGTGCCAGCAGCCGACAGGGTGCGGGCTCCTACGAGCAGTACTTC. The chain is built from TRBV28 and TRBJ2-7; the match to TRBD1 covers 7 bases. The CDR3 loop spans 15 amino acids. V was clipped by 6 bases and J by 0 bases; unmatched bases: 8. Germline CDR1 is MDHEN and CDR2 is SYDVKM.